Shown below are 30 T cell receptor beta chains from a single sample sequenced in a study of shared clonotypes between healthy human individuals. Sequencing was performed with immunoSEQ multiplex PCR; in TCRdb, only in-frame clones are kept and a portion is missing. Of around 600,000 clones in the sample, around 95% are singletons; the top ten hold over 0.095%. Terminally differentiated effector memory CD45RA+ cells were excluded from the naive CD8 cells, which were CD45RO-negative and positively selected for CCR7. The material sequenced was naive CD8+ T cells sorted from blood. These receptors were collected from a woman in her 30s in good health.

V and J are TRBV6-5 and TRBJ2-1; 11 bases match TRBD2. The CDR3 has 14 residues. The germline gives CDR1 MNHEY, CDR2 SVGAGI. The CDR3 nucleotides are TGTGGGGTCTTAGCGGGAGGGCTTAGCAATGAGCAGTTCTTC. It codes for CGVLAGGLSNEQFF.

V gene TRBV5-1 combines with J gene TRBJ2-5; 10 nucleotides match TRBD2. V lost 4 bases, J lost 5 bases, and 20 bases stayed unmatched. This CDR3 is 19 amino acids long. Per the germline V gene, CDR1 is SGHRS and CDR2 is YFSETQ. CDR3: CASSHLALAGLTPSETQYF. CDR3 in DNA: TGCGCCAGCAGCCACCTGGCACTAGCGGGACTCACCCCCTCTGAGACCCAGTACTTC.

The chain carries TRBV7-9 and TRBJ2-7, with 7 nucleotides matching TRBD2. The CDR3 covers 14 residues. J gave up 4 bases and V 0 bases, and 3 bases lay outside the gene matches. Germline loops: CDR1 SEHNR, CDR2 FQNEAQ (reference sequence). The DNA of the CDR3 is TGTGCCAGCAGCTTAGCGGGAGGGCCGTACGAGCAGTACTTC. This encodes CASSLAGGPYEQYF.

Points on this clone: Its ends do not fully match the called genes, so a read error is possible. The chain links TRBV4-1 to TRBJ2-5, with D unresolved. The J call may be mistaken, given a closer DNA end match to TRBJ2-7. The CDR3 has 15 amino acids. The germline CDR1 and CDR2 sequences are MGHRA and YSYEKL. CDR3 loop: CASRQDVAWGYEQYF. CDR3 DNA: TGCGCCAGCAGACAAGATGTGGCCTGGGGCTACGAGCAGTACTTC.

This clone was counted a single time. The chain employs TRBV13 and TRBJ1-2; D might be TRBD1 (6 bases). V shed 5 bases and J shed 7 bases, with 14 bases lying between them. The CDR3 sequence is 13 residues long. Germline lookup yields CDR1 PRHDT and CDR2 FYEKMQ (reference sequence). CDR3 sequence: CASSSIGQRGYTF. CDR3 nucleotides: TGTGCCAGCAGCAGCATCGGACAGCGTGGCTACACCTTC.

This chain joins TRBV5-6 and TRBJ2-3; unclear D gene. CDR3 length equals 15 residues. Germline V CDR1 and CDR2: SGHDT, YYEEEE. V was pared by 2 bases and J by 0 bases, with 10 bases between. The CDR3 sequence is CASSFFLSSTDTQYF. The DNA of the CDR3 is TGTGCCAGCAGCTTTTTTCTGTCTAGCACAGATACGCAGTATTTT.

The chain carries TRBV29-1 and TRBJ2-2; D might be TRBD2 (6 bases). The CDR3 length is 14 residues. The V gene lost 5 bases and the J gene lost 5 bases, with 15 bases spanning the gap. CDR1 SQVTM and CDR2 ANQGSEA come from the germline V gene. CDR3 DNA: TGCAGCGTTCCCGGGGGAGGCATTACCGGGGAGCTGTTTTTT. Encoded protein: CSVPGGGITGELFF.

The J gene is TRBJ2-3, the V gene TRBV19, with 12 bases identical to TRBD2. The CDR3 spans 15 residues. CDR1 and CDR2 from the germline V gene are LNHDA and SQIVND (reference sequence). J gave up 2 bases and V 6 bases, and 3 bases lay outside the gene matches. The CDR3 coding sequence is TGTGCCAGTAGAGGACTAGCGGGATTCACAGATACGCAGTATTTT. The encoded protein is CASRGLAGFTDTQYF.

In its sample, this clone was seen once. The chain links TRBV5-5 to TRBJ2-3; TRBD2 aligns across 10 bases. CDR1 is SGHKS and CDR2 is YYEKEE in the germline V gene (reference sequence). The V segment lost 3 bases and the J segment 6 bases; nucleotides outside the gene matches: 10. This CDR3 is built from 16 residues. CDR3 bases: TGTGCCAGCAGCTCGGACCAGGGACTAGCGTCGGATACGCAGTATTTT. Translated: CASSSDQGLASDTQYF.

V and J are TRBV29-1 and TRBJ2-1, with D unclear. The V end was cut by 5 bases, the J end by 8 bases, with 13 bases between. The CDR3 spans 12 residues. Germline lookup yields CDR1 SQVTM and CDR2 ANQGSEA. CDR3 nucleotide sequence: TGCAGCGTTCACTACCAGCTGGATGAGCAGTTCTTC. Translating gives CSVHYQLDEQFF.

CDR3 sequence reads: CASGLAGDYEQYF. The CDR3 DNA follows: TGTGCCAGCGGATTGGCGGGAGACTACGAGCAGTACTTC. The chain is built from TRBV28 and TRBJ2-7; 7 bases align to TRBD2. The CDR3 is 13 amino acids. The ends lost 8 bases at V and 3 bases at J; junction bases unmatched: 7. From germline, CDR1 is MDHEN and CDR2 SYDVKM. Together with reference TRBV28 and TRBJ2-7, the CDR3 gives the full variable domain: DVKVTQSSRYLVKRTGEKVFLECVQDMDHENMFWYRQDPGLGLRLIYFSYDVKMKEKGDIPEGYSVSREKKERFSLILESASTNQTSMYLCASGLAGDYEQYFGPGTRLTVT.

The chain's CDR3 is CASIAGGLEAFF. CDR3 sequence (DNA): TGTGCCAGCATCGCGGGGGGACTTGAAGCTTTCTTT. This chain connects TRBV2 to TRBJ1-1, with a possible D match to TRBD1 (5 bases). Looked up from germline, CDR1 is SNHLY and CDR2 is FYNNEI. This CDR3 is built from 12 residues. Trimming removed 7 bases from V and 7 bases from J, with 13 bases in between.

The J gene is TRBJ1-1, the V gene TRBV28; D call uncertain. V was trimmed by 6 bases and J by 8 bases, leaving 10 bases between them. Germline CDR1 and CDR2: MDHEN and SYDVKM. The CDR3 is 11 residues long. The CDR3 DNA follows: TGTGCCAGCAGCCAAAAAGGGGAAGCTTTCTTT. It codes for CASSQKGEAFF.

V gene TRBV19 combines with J gene TRBJ1-2; D is unclear. Trimming stripped 6 bases from V and 2 bases from J, with 13 bases between. Germline CDR1 is LNHDA and CDR2 is SQIVND (reference sequence). CDR3 length: 14 amino acids. The CDR3 loop reads CASRTHSGNYGYTF. CDR3 nucleotides: TGTGCCAGTAGAACACACTCAGGCAACTATGGCTACACCTTC. Using reference TRBV19 and TRBJ1-2 for the parts outside the CDR3, the full variable domain is DGGITQSPKYLFRKEGQNVTLSCEQNLNHDAMYWYRQDPGQGLRLIYYSQIVNDFQKGDIAEGYSVSREKKESFPLTVTSAQKNPTAFYLCASRTHSGNYGYTFGSGTRLTVV.

The V gene is TRBV6-5, the J gene TRBJ2-5; the D call may be TRBD1 or TRBD2 (6 bases each). V was trimmed by 5 bases and J by 5 bases, leaving 18 bases between them. The CDR3 has 15 residues. Per the germline V gene, CDR1 is MNHEY and CDR2 is SVGAGI. The CDR3 DNA reads TGTGCCAGCAGTGGCCCTGGGCAGGGGAGGGAGACCCAGTACTTC. Encoded protein: CASSGPGQGRETQYF.

This clone was detected only a few times. The rearrangement joins TRBV27 to TRBJ1-5; D possibly corresponds to TRBD1 (6 bases). The CDR3 contains 13 residues. With 3 bases removed from V and 7 bases from J, the gap between germline ends came to 10 bases. CDR1 MNHEY and CDR2 SMNVEV come from the germline V gene (reference sequence). The CDR3 bases are TGTGCCAGCAGTTTCCAGGGGTACCAGCCCCAGCATTTT. It specifies CASSFQGYQPQHF.

The V and J genes are TRBV10-3 and TRBJ2-7; perhaps TRBD1 as D (6 bases). The CDR3 is made up of 17 amino acids. The V end lost 2 bases, the J end lost 0 bases, and 17 bases lay between the germline ends. The germline CDR1 and CDR2 sequences are ENHRY and SYGVKD. DNA for the CDR3: TGTGCCATCAGTGAGCCATACGAAACAGGGACCTCCTACGAGCAGTACTTC. Translated, it gives CAISEPYETGTSYEQYF.

In nucleotides, the CDR3 is TGTGCCGCAGGGTGGACTAGCGGTTACAATGAGCAGTTCTTC. Translation: CAAGWTSGYNEQFF. This chain connects TRBV27 to TRBJ2-1; 10 nucleotides line up with TRBD2. Germline values: CDR1 MNHEY, CDR2 SMNVEV (reference sequence). After removal of 11 bases from V and 4 bases from J, the junction contained 8 bases not matched to a gene. The CDR3 is made up of 14 amino acids.

This clone was observed once. CDR3 coding DNA: TGTGCCAGCAGTTTCCGAGGTCCCGGGGAGCTGTTTTTT. It codes for CASSFRGPGELFF. The rearrangement joins TRBV28 to TRBJ2-2, with D hard to call. V dropped 3 bases and J dropped 6 bases, with 8 bases sitting between them. There are 13 residues in the CDR3. Germline-derived CDR1 and CDR2 are MDHEN and SYDVKM.

V gene TRBV13 combines with J gene TRBJ2-5; D not certain. The assigned J gene may be wrong: the sequence end matches TRBJ2-7 better. From germline, CDR1 is PRHDT and CDR2 FYEKMQ (reference sequence). This CDR3 is 11 amino acids long. Here the CDR3 DNA reads TGTGCCAGCAGCTTAGAAGGCGAGCAGTACTTC. This encodes CASSLEGEQYF.

The rearrangement links TRBV19 to TRBJ2-5; perhaps TRBD2 as D (6 bases). CDR1 LNHDA and CDR2 SQIVND come from the germline V gene (reference sequence). V was cut by 2 bases and J by 3 bases, with 13 bases left in between. This CDR3 has 15 residues. CDR3: CASSIHGSHEETQYF. Written as DNA, the CDR3 is TGTGCCAGTAGTATACACGGGAGTCATGAAGAGACCCAGTACTTC.

This sequence joins TRBV27 and TRBJ2-1, with 8 bases identical to TRBD2. J lost 2 bases, V lost 4 bases, and 7 bases had no gene match. Per germline, CDR1 MNHEY and CDR2 SMNVEV (reference sequence). CDR3 size: 16 residues. As DNA, the CDR3 is TGTGCCAGCAGTTCTCCTTTAGCGGGACCCTACAATGAGCAGTTCTTC. Residues: CASSSPLAGPYNEQFF.

V is TRBV27 and J is TRBJ2-5; 11 bases align to TRBD2. Trimming cost V 5 bases and J 5 bases; bases outside gene matches: 4. CDR1 and CDR2 from the germline V gene are MNHEY and SMNVEV (reference sequence). This CDR3 comprises 14 residues. CDR3 residues: CASSISGRAETQYF. CDR3 DNA: TGTGCCAGCAGTATTAGCGGGAGGGCGGAGACCCAGTACTTC.

V is TRBV28 and J is TRBJ2-7, with D unclear. This CDR3 spans 13 amino acids. Germline V CDR1 and CDR2: MDHEN, SYDVKM. V lost 5 bases to trimming and J lost 6 bases, with 14 bases between them. The CDR3 DNA sequence: TGTGCCAGCAGTAGAAACACATTGGTCGAGCAGTACTTC. Protein product: CASSRNTLVEQYF.

The genes are TRBV19 and TRBJ2-7, with TRBD2 as a possible D gene (6 bases). V gave up 3 bases and J gave up 1 base, with 13 bases separating them. In germline, CDR1 is LNHDA, CDR2 SQIVND (reference sequence). The CDR3 is 15 amino acids. This chain's CDR3 is CASSIVKGGSYEQYF. The CDR3 region has the DNA TGTGCCAGTAGTATCGTGAAGGGAGGTTCCTACGAGCAGTACTTC. Drawing the rest from reference TRBV19 and TRBJ2-7, the complete variable domain is DGGITQSPKYLFRKEGQNVTLSCEQNLNHDAMYWYRQDPGQGLRLIYYSQIVNDFQKGDIAEGYSVSREKKESFPLTVTSAQKNPTAFYLCASSIVKGGSYEQYFGPGTRLTVT.

V gene TRBV6-4 combines with J gene TRBJ2-5; 8 bases are a match to TRBD2. The CDR3 spans 15 residues. Germline values: CDR1 MRHNA, CDR2 SNTAGT. V gave up 3 bases and J gave up 4 bases; unmatched junction bases: 7. CDR3 sequence: CASSESAGEAETQYF. The CDR3 DNA sequence: TGTGCCAGCAGTGAGTCAGCGGGAGAGGCAGAGACCCAGTACTTC.

The chain carries TRBV7-8 and TRBJ2-2, with 11 bases aligning to TRBD2. The CDR3 loop spans 15 amino acids. V lost 5 bases and J lost 5; bases outside the gene matches: 4. CDR1 and CDR2 (germline): SGHVS, FQNEAQ. The CDR3: CASSPGLADTGELFF. The CDR3 bases are TGTGCCAGCAGCCCGGGACTAGCGGATACCGGGGAGCTGTTTTTT.

CDR3 sequence: CASSEYVETRVTGELFF. In nucleotides, the CDR3 is TGTGCCAGCAGCGAATATGTGGAGACTAGAGTCACCGGGGAGCTGTTTTTT. The chain recombines TRBV7-2 with TRBJ2-2; weak D call: TRBD2 (6 bases). From germline, CDR1 is SGHTA and CDR2 FQGNSA. V shed 5 bases and J shed 4 bases, with 20 bases lying between them. There are 17 residues in the CDR3.

The chain couples TRBV27 to TRBJ2-7; no clear D gene. CDR1 is MNHEY, CDR2 SMNVEV, per germline (reference sequence). This CDR3 has 14 amino acids. The germline V and J ends were trimmed by 8 bases and 2 bases, with 16 bases remaining between them. CDR3 amino acids: CASLNGRPPYEQYF. CDR3 bases: TGTGCCAGCTTGAACGGCAGGCCTCCCTACGAGCAGTACTTC.

Concerning this clone: In the same sample, other DNA sequences code for this CDR3. The V gene is TRBV27, the J gene TRBJ1-1, with D unclear. The CDR3 spans 13 residues. V was trimmed by 2 bases and J by 0 bases, leaving 4 bases between them. The germline gives CDR1 MNHEY, CDR2 SMNVEV (reference sequence). The CDR3 protein is CASSLLLNTEAFF. The CDR3 DNA reads TGTGCCAGCAGTTTACTACTGAACACTGAAGCTTTCTTT.